This T cell receptor (beta chain) was recovered during a study of T cells in Graves' hyperthyroidism and ophthalmopathy. Study at large: Peripheral blood was secured at the point of initial diagnosis, before any treatment. Notes on the study in general: In blood, most of the thyroid clonotypes expanded above 0.001 were also present.

There are a few counts of this clonotype. Its antigen remains unknown. Researchers took RNA transcripts and amplified the TCR beta CDR3 regions from them. TCR CDR3 underwent first-round RT-PCR with the HTBI primer set. TCRdb re-called the multiplex PCR reads with MiXCR, one entry per CDR3 protein. The table has over 250,000 distinct CDR3 sequences, around 20% seen once. With 4 bases removed from V and 7 bases from J, the gap between germline ends came to 8 bases. Germline values: CDR1 PRHDT, CDR2 FYEKMQ (reference sequence). The CDR3 is made up of 12 amino acids. The cohort's ophthalmopathy patients, a group with duration under 3 months, had a Clinical Activity Score of at least 3 and a NOSPECS grade of at least 4. The diagnostic basis comprised clinical symptoms, serum thyroxine and TRAb, thyroid ultrasound and orbital computed tomography.

The specimen sequenced was blood. This receptor was identified in a man aged 30 to 39 with Graves' ophthalmopathy. V is TRBV13 and J is TRBJ2-1; no clear D. In DNA form, the CDR3 reads TGTGCCAGCAGCTCCTATAAGAATGAGCAGTTCTTC. Translating gives CASSSYKNEQFF. Drawing the rest from reference TRBV13 and TRBJ2-1, the complete variable domain is AAGVIQSPRHLIKEKRETATLKCYPIPRHDTVYWYQQGPGQDPQFLISFYEKMQSDKGSIPDRFSAQQFSDYHSELNMSSLELGDSALYFCASSSYKNEQFFGPGTRLTVL.